There are many counts of the clone carrying this T cell receptor beta chain. This record belongs to a study of T cells in Graves' hyperthyroidism and ophthalmopathy. Researchers amplified the TCR beta CDR3 regions from RNA transcripts. First-round RT-PCR targeting the TCR CDR3 was performed with the HTBI primer set. Each CDR3 protein gets one entry after TCRdb re-called the multiplex PCR reads with MiXCR. The sample contains approximately 400,000 distinct CDR3 sequences, 15% to 17% of which appear only once. CDR3 length: 15 amino acids. From germline, CDR1 is SGHAT and CDR2 FQNNGV. Trimming shortened V by 0 bases and J by 4 bases, and 10 bases separated the two germline ends.

V and J are TRBV11-2 and TRBJ2-1; D not certain. The specimen sequenced was blood. The origin of this receptor is a woman aged 18-29 years with Graves' hyperthyroidism. The CDR3 protein is CASSLDSGLYNEQFF. The CDR3 DNA is TGTGCCAGCAGCTTAGATAGTGGATTATACAATGAGCAGTTCTTC.